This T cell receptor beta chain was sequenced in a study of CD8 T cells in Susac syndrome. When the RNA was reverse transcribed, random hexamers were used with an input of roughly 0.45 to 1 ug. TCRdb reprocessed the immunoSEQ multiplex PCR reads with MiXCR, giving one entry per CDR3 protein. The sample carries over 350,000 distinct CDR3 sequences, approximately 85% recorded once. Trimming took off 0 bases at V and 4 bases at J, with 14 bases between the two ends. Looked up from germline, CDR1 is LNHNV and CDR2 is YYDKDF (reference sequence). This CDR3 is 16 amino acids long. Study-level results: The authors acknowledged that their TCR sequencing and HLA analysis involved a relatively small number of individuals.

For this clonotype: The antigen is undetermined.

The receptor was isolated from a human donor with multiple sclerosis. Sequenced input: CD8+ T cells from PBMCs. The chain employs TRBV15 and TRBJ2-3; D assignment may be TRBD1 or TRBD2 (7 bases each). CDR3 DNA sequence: TGTGCCACCAGCAGAGATGATCAGGGGGGGGCAGATACGCAGTATTTT. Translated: CATSRDDQGGADTQYF.